These 2 T cell receptor beta chains originate from one sample sequenced in a study of blood T cell repertoires in COVID-19. Libraries were prepared by immunoSEQ multiplex PCR; TCRdb keeps only in-frame clonotypes and omits some of them. The sample lists more than 150,000 clones, 80% to 90% occurring once. The sample consisted of PBMCs or T cells enriched from blood (not recorded which). These receptors all come from a woman aged 45-65 years who had recovered from COVID-19.

The chain combines TRBV5-4 with TRBJ2-4; perhaps TRBD2 as D (5 bases). V dropped 4 bases and J dropped 0 bases, with 23 bases sitting between them. There are 19 residues in the CDR3. Germline V gene sequence: CDR1 SGHNT, CDR2 YYREEE (reference sequence). For the CDR3, the DNA is TGTGCCAGCAGCCCGGGGATAAGACTTAATGAAATAGCCAAAAACATTCAGTACTTC. Translated: CASSPGIRLNEIAKNIQYF.

The chain carries TRBV15 and TRBJ1-6; tentative D call: TRBD1 (5 bases). Germline CDR1 and CDR2: LNHNV and YYDKDF (reference sequence). Trimming removed 3 bases from V and 5 bases from J, with 8 bases in between. This CDR3 is 14 amino acids long. CDR3 nucleotide sequence: TGTGCCACCAGCAGGCTCAGGGATAATTCACCCCTCCACTTT. The encoded protein is CATSRLRDNSPLHF.